This T cell receptor beta chain originates from a study of T cell responses to AZD1222 COVID-19 vaccine (dated by TCRdb to the early 2020s). Some background on the complete study: Because spike-specific TCR depth and breadth did not differ between the two schedules, AZD1222 recipients who got a second dose at roughly 4 weeks were pooled with those who got a second dose at roughly 12 weeks. A total of 230 to 250 trial participants underwent TCR sequencing, of whom approximately 210 received two doses of AZD1222 and about 26 received two doses of the MenACWY control vaccine. Trial participants were enrolled into age subgroups of 18-55, 56-69 and 70-plus years, which contained 148, 28 and 57 TCR-sequenced participants, respectively. The full study reports these points: The 56-69-year group was small, and its depth increase did not reach significance, likely because of low power. Participants were mostly white British and included more females than males, and it was suggested by the authors that clonal diversity may have been underestimated. Nearly half of unique spike-specific TCRs reportedly recognized epitopes outside regions mutated in the B.1.351 and B.1.1.7 variants. After two AZD1222 doses, spike-specific TCR breadth and depth were significantly higher than at day 0 and than in MenACWY recipients. Conclusions about previously exposed vaccinees are limited because only six or seven AZD1222 recipients were SARS-CoV-2 seropositive at baseline. No day 14 peak-response samples were available, so repertoires were characterized only after the peak T cell response. The vaccine-associated CD4 TCRs covered the entire spike protein, and the dominant responses fell in regions 160-218 and 743-854.

The germline V gene supplies CDR1 SGHRS and CDR2 YFSETQ. V loses 4 bases of germline sequence and J loses 1 base, and the interval between the two ends is 9 bases. Measured from the cysteine to the phenylalanine, the CDR3 is 14 residues long. The retained sequence is limited to the CDR3, 42 bases, with the frame set at the first base. The CDR3 regions of human TCRbeta chains were subjected to immunosequencing. The paper's data handling went like this. TCRs in the repertoires were matched against a reference library of SARS-CoV-2-specific TCRs that had been generated with the MIRA antigen-specificity platform. Breadth was defined as the fraction of unique TCRs that were SARS-CoV-2-associated. Depth was defined as the fraction of total T cells that were SARS-CoV-2-associated. Using the MIRA data, every spike-specific TCR was mapped to the spike region that the TCR reacted to and assigned to either a CD4 or a CD8 class. Log10-transformed breadth and depth values were compared by one-way ANOVA with Sidak's multiple comparisons tests. This immuneACCESS table, as held by TCRdb, lists in-frame sequences with V and J called but not all clones. Of the missing ones, under half trace to an unresolved V gene in checked studies; the others have no known cause. V, J and clone size derive from that table, while D and trimming were established from the DNA sequence. The sample data list roughly 140,000 clones, and 70% to 90% of these were observed just once. The ten largest make up 3% to 4.5% of the sample.

A note on this clone: Which antigen it targets is not known. Nothing much larger sits one base from this clone, and base qualities are not available.

The sample's time point label is to be understood as: baseline before first vaccination. Vaccinee samples were obtained from the UK trials COV001 and COV002, which included a single-blind randomized controlled phase 2/3 trial of AZD1222 (ChAdOx1 nCoV-19) in healthy adults. For TCRbeta chain sequencing, PBMC samples from trial participants were taken at day 0 and at day 28 after the second dose. The TCR was taken from an adult in good health. The rearrangement combines TRBV5-1 with TRBJ1-3; a weak D assignment points to TRBD1 (5 bases agree). The sample in question was peripheral blood, obtained on day 0 of AZD1222 vaccination. For the CDR3, the sequence is CASSPGSSGNTIYF. The DNA reads TGCGCCAGCAGCCCAGGGTCTTCTGGAAACACCATATATTTT.